Shown below are 27 T cell receptor beta chains from a single sample sequenced in a study of post-analysis software for immune sequencing data. Points from the study as a whole: Relative to controls, patients had a few TRBV segments at higher frequency, with TRBV5-6, TRBV5-1 and TRBV20-1 among these.

These receptors lack a known antigen. Unique molecular identifiers had been added to the TCR beta cDNA libraries. MiXCR, run by TCRdb on the PCR reads, gives a single entry per CDR3 protein. The sample records about half a million distinct CDR3 sequences, 40% to 55% being singletons. The sequencing input was blood. Receptors were obtained from a girl aged 5 to 17 with multiple sclerosis.

This rearrangement joins TRBV20-1 to TRBJ2-7; 9 bases line up with TRBD2. Germline values: CDR1 DFQATT, CDR2 SNEGSKA (reference sequence). V lost 1 base, J lost 10 bases, and 8 bases stayed unmatched. The CDR3 has 13 amino acids. The CDR3 reads CSARGPSGTRQYF. The CDR3 DNA reads TGCAGTGCTAGAGGGCCTAGCGGGACGCGACAGTACTTC.

The chain couples TRBV7-9 to TRBJ2-1; weak D call: TRBD2 (5 bases). The length of the CDR3 is 17 residues. CDR1 is SEHNR and CDR2 is FQNEAQ in the germline V gene (reference sequence). V lost 1 base to trimming and J lost 0 bases, with 13 bases between them. CDR3 bases: TGTGCCAGCAGCTTAGATGAGAGTGGGAGCTCCTACAATGAGCAGTTCTTC. Protein product: CASSLDESGSSYNEQFF.

This clonotype was found many times. The rearrangement uses TRBV7-6 and TRBJ2-1; 7 bases line up with TRBD1. Looked up from germline, CDR1 is SGHVS and CDR2 is FNYEAQ. The CDR3 has 18 amino acids. Germline trimming cut 4 bases from V and 2 bases from J; bases unmatched to any gene: 14. CDR3 sequence (DNA): TGTGCCAGCAGCTCGGCAGGGACAGAAGGGTACGCCTACAATGAGCAGTTCTTC. Its translation: CASSSAGTEGYAYNEQFF.

The rearrangement uses TRBV29-1 and TRBJ2-3; the D call may be TRBD1 or TRBD2 (5 bases each). The germline V gene has CDR1 SQVTM and CDR2 ANQGSEA. There are 14 residues in the CDR3. V lost 6 bases to trimming and J lost 2 bases, with 15 bases between them. CDR3 protein: CSVAGTGNTDTQYF. In nucleotides, the CDR3 is TGCAGCGTGGCCGGGACGGGTAACACAGATACGCAGTATTTT.

This clonotype was observed a handful of times. This sequence joins TRBV14 and TRBJ2-7; 8 bases are a match to TRBD2. The J segment lost 2 bases and the V segment lost 2 bases, leaving 8 bases of the junction unmatched. The CDR3 extends over 16 amino acids. Germline V gives CDR1 SGHDN, CDR2 FVKESK. DNA for the CDR3: TGTGCCAGCAGCCAACGAACTAGCGGCTTTCCCTACGAGCAGTACTTC. This encodes CASSQRTSGFPYEQYF.

The chain uses TRBV29-1 and TRBJ2-6; D is uncertain. The CDR3 runs 14 residues. V dropped 0 bases and J dropped 4 bases, with 7 bases sitting between them. The V gene's germline CDR1 is SQVTM and CDR2 ANQGSEA. In DNA, the CDR3 is TGCAGCGTTGAAGAGGGGTTGGGGGCCAACGTCCTGACTTTC. It specifies CSVEEGLGANVLTF.

J is TRBJ2-1 and V is TRBV20-1, with 8 bases matching TRBD1. CDR3 length: 15 amino acids. Trimming cost V 0 bases and J 4 bases; bases outside gene matches: 5. Germline V lookup: CDR1 DFQATT, CDR2 SNEGSKA (reference sequence). Here the CDR3 reads CSARDPGGHYNEQFF. As DNA, the CDR3 is TGCAGTGCTAGAGATCCAGGGGGCCATTACAATGAGCAGTTCTTC.

This clonotype appeared a few times. The J gene is TRBJ2-7, the V gene TRBV20-1; tentatively, D is TRBD1 (6 bases). Germline V gives CDR1 DFQATT, CDR2 SNEGSKA (reference sequence). The V and J ends lost 8 bases and 1 base respectively, with 18 bases between them. This CDR3 comprises 14 residues. The CDR3 bases are TGCAGTCTAACCCCAGATACAGGGTCCTACGAGCAGTACTTC. Translating it yields CSLTPDTGSYEQYF.

V and J are TRBV27 and TRBJ2-1; 11 positions match TRBD2. This CDR3 is built from 16 residues. The V segment lost 5 bases and the J segment 2 bases; nucleotides outside the gene matches: 5. Per the germline V gene, CDR1 is MNHEY and CDR2 is SMNVEV (reference sequence). The CDR3, as DNA: TGTGCCAGCAGTCACCTTAGCGGGAGGGCCTACAATGAGCAGTTCTTC. Protein: CASSHLSGRAYNEQFF.

In this sample, this clonotype turned up many times. The chain uses TRBV12-3 or TRBV12-4 and TRBJ2-5; D tentatively fits TRBD1 or TRBD2 (5 bases each). Trimming left V 4 bases short and J 5 bases short, with 17 bases between. The CDR3 loop spans 15 amino acids. The CDR3, as DNA: TGTGCCAGCAGTTCAAGGGACGCGAGGGGCGAGACCCAGTACTTC. Translated, it gives CASSSRDARGETQYF.

The chain uses TRBV27 and TRBJ2-1; no definite D call. Per germline, CDR1 MNHEY and CDR2 SMNVEV (reference sequence). Between the trimmed V and J ends, which lost 7 bases and 10 bases, there was a span of 14 bases. The CDR3 is 12 amino acids. The CDR3 loop is CASTPASEEQFF. The DNA for the CDR3 is TGTGCCAGCACCCCTGCGAGTGAAGAGCAGTTCTTC.

This sequence joins TRBV5-1 and TRBJ2-7; 7 bases fit TRBD2. After removal of 7 bases from V and 0 bases from J, the junction contained 10 bases not matched to a gene. Germline V gene sequence: CDR1 SGHRS, CDR2 YFSETQ. The CDR3 runs to 15 residues. CDR3: CASGPSGGNSYEQYF. For the CDR3, the DNA is TGCGCCAGCGGACCTAGCGGAGGGAACTCCTACGAGCAGTACTTC.

CDR3 sequence: CSARGDYGYEQYF. The CDR3 DNA sequence: TGCAGTGCTAGAGGGGACTACGGTTACGAGCAGTACTTC. The chain uses TRBV20-1 and TRBJ2-7; 7 bases are a match to TRBD2. V shed 1 base and J 4 bases; nucleotides not matched to a gene: 4. The V gene's germline CDR1 is DFQATT and CDR2 SNEGSKA (reference sequence). CDR3 size: 13 residues.

The rearrangement uses TRBV20-1 and TRBJ2-1; 13 bases line up with TRBD2. V dropped 6 bases and J dropped 6; count of bases not matched to a gene: 5. The CDR3 covers 14 residues. Germline V gives CDR1 DFQATT, CDR2 SNEGSKA (reference sequence). The CDR3 reads CSAPGTSGTNEQFF. The CDR3 nucleotides read TGCAGTGCCCCCGGGACTAGCGGGACCAATGAGCAGTTCTTC.

V is TRBV25-1 and J is TRBJ1-4, with no clear D. V lost 4 bases and J lost 0, with 9 bases in between. Looked up from germline, CDR1 is MGHDK and CDR2 is SYGVNS. The CDR3 consists of 15 residues. For the CDR3, the DNA is TGTGCCAGCAGTGGAAAGTTTGCAACTAATGAAAAACTGTTTTTT. Protein: CASSGKFATNEKLFF. Full variable domain (remainder filled in from reference TRBV25-1 and TRBJ1-4): EADIYQTPRYLVIGTGKKITLECSQTMGHDKMYWYQQDPGMELHLIHYSYGVNSTEKGDLSSESTVSRIRTEHFPLTLESARPSHTSQYLCASSGKFATNEKLFFGSGTQLSVL.

This clonotype has more than one count but fewer than ten. The chain links TRBV12-3 or TRBV12-4 to TRBJ1-2; D not resolved. V lost 5 bases to trimming and J lost 0 bases, with 7 bases between them. The CDR3 loop spans 13 amino acids. Here the CDR3 reads CASSPGSNYGYTF. The CDR3 DNA reads as TGTGCCAGCAGTCCCGGGTCTAACTATGGCTACACCTTC.

This clonotype was observed once. Sequence at one end of the junction differs from germline and may be a read error. V is TRBV10-3 and J is TRBJ2-2, with 9 bases lining up with TRBD2. CDR3 length: 15 amino acids. The V gene's germline CDR1 is ENHRY and CDR2 SYGVKD. CDR3 bases: TGTGCTATCAGCACCGGGACTAGCCTCACCGGGGAGCTGTTTTTT. Translated: CAISTGTSLTGELFF.

This clonotype has only a few counts. The gene calls are TRBV20-1 and TRBJ2-1; 9 bases fit TRBD2. Looked up from germline, CDR1 is DFQATT and CDR2 is SNEGSKA (reference sequence). The CDR3 spans 15 residues. Germline trimming cut 5 bases from V and 4 bases from J; bases unmatched to any gene: 9. This CDR3 is CSAPSRLAGYNEQFF. CDR3 sequence (DNA): TGCAGTGCTCCTAGCAGGCTAGCGGGGTACAATGAGCAGTTCTTC.

The genes are TRBV28 and TRBJ1-1; D uncertain. The CDR3 totals 13 residues. CDR1 and CDR2 from the germline V gene are MDHEN and SYDVKM. Trimming cost V 4 bases and J 1 base, with 7 bases left between them. DNA for the CDR3: TGTGCCAGCAGTTATCGGACGAACACTGAAGCTTTCTTT. This gives the protein CASSYRTNTEAFF.

The genes are TRBV6-6 and TRBJ2-3; TRBD2 aligns across 7 bases. J was trimmed by 1 base and V by 6 bases; bases with no gene match: 7. The CDR3 runs 15 residues. Per germline, CDR1 MNHNY and CDR2 SVGAGI (reference sequence). The CDR3 protein is CASSRSGDGTDTQYF. Here the CDR3 DNA reads TGTGCCAGCAGCAGGAGCGGGGACGGCACAGATACGCAGTATTTT.

This clonotype has just a few counts. The CDR3 loop is CASSHGQGPYNSPLHF. For the CDR3, the DNA is TGCGCCAGCAGCCACGGACAGGGTCCCTATAATTCACCCCTCCACTTT. V usage is TRBV4-1 and J usage is TRBJ1-6, with TRBD1 matching over 8 bases. Trimming at V came to 3 bases and at J to 2 bases, leaving 3 bases not matched to a gene. Per the germline V gene, CDR1 is MGHRA and CDR2 is YSYEKL. CDR3 size: 16 residues.

The rearrangement links TRBV10-3 to TRBJ2-2; perhaps TRBD1 as D (6 bases). The germline CDR1 and CDR2 sequences are ENHRY and SYGVKD. This CDR3 has 13 residues. V shed 7 bases and J shed 3 bases, with 9 bases lying between them. As DNA, the CDR3 is TGTGCCATCAAAGGGGGAGACACCGGGGAGCTGTTTTTT. Encoded protein: CAIKGGDTGELFF.

The rearrangement links TRBV5-1 to TRBJ1-5, with D perhaps matching TRBD1 (5 bases). Gene TRBJ2-3 matches the end of the DNA better, so the J call may be wrong. The CDR3 is made up of 13 amino acids. In germline, CDR1 is SGHRS, CDR2 YFSETQ. The CDR3 nucleotides are TGCGCCAGCAGCTTGGGCAGGGATCAGCCCCAGTATTTT. Its protein product is CASSLGRDQPQYF.

The chain is built from TRBV18 and TRBJ2-5; D possibly corresponds to TRBD1 (6 bases). The DNA matches TRBJ2-7 better at its end, which makes the J call doubtful. The CDR3 extends over 15 amino acids. Germline CDR1 KGHSH, CDR2 LQKENI. The CDR3, as DNA: TGTGCCAGCTCACCAGGGGGCAGGTTAGCCTACGAGCAGTACTTC. Translating it yields CASSPGGRLAYEQYF.

This chain links TRBV6-5 with TRBJ1-2; D is perhaps TRBD1 (6 bases). From germline, CDR1 is MNHEY and CDR2 SVGAGI. V shed 0 bases and J shed 7 bases, with 12 bases lying between them. The CDR3 is 14 residues long. CDR3 coding DNA: TGTGCCAGCAGTTACTCTGAGGGCAGGGGTGGCTACACCTTC. Protein product: CASSYSEGRGGYTF.

The genes are TRBV28 and TRBJ2-1, with 7 bases identical to TRBD1. The CDR3 is 15 residues long. The germline CDR1 and CDR2 sequences are MDHEN and SYDVKM. With V trimmed by 4 bases and J by 6 bases, 9 bases remained unmatched. DNA of the CDR3: TGTGCCAGCAGTTACATAACAGGGGCCCCCAATGAGCAGTTCTTC. Its translation is CASSYITGAPNEQFF.

The V call is TRBV12-3 or TRBV12-4, the J call TRBJ1-2, with 9 nucleotides matching TRBD1. The CDR3 is made up of 14 amino acids. V was clipped by 5 bases and J by 7 bases; unmatched bases: 8. The CDR3 nucleotides read TGTGCCAGCAGTCCCGGACAGGGGTTAGGTGGCTACACCTTC. Translation: CASSPGQGLGGYTF.